One sample yielded the 23 T cell receptor beta chains listed below, sequenced in a study of identical twins. MiXCR, run by TCRdb on the 5' RACE reads, gives a single entry per CDR3 protein. The table lists 300,000 to 400,000 distinct CDR3 sequences, 9% to 15% of them singletons, with just over 7% in the top ten. These data were also reused for a study on yellow fever vaccine responses in identical twins.

The sequenced sample was CD8+ T cells sorted from blood. The receptors here all came from a woman between 18 and 30 years old in good health.

The chain uses TRBV12-5 and TRBJ2-1; unclear D gene. Looked up from germline, CDR1 is LGHNT and CDR2 is FRNRAP. The CDR3 consists of 17 residues. The V gene lost 3 bases and the J gene lost 0 bases, with 15 bases spanning the gap. CDR3 coding DNA: TGTGCTAGTGGTTTTTCTAGTGGGATGACCTCCTACAATGAGCAGTTCTTC. This encodes CASGFSSGMTSYNEQFF. Using reference TRBV12-5 and TRBJ2-1 for the parts outside the CDR3, the full variable domain is DARVTQTPRHKVTEMGQEVTMRCQPILGHNTVFWYRQTMMQGLELLAYFRNRAPLDDSGMPKDRFSAEMPDATLATLKIQPSEPRDSAVYFCASGFSSGMTSYNEQFFGPGTRLTVL.

This rearrangement joins TRBV7-8 to TRBJ2-2, with 7 bases aligning to TRBD1. This CDR3 is built from 16 residues. Germline V gene lookup returns CDR1 SGHVS and CDR2 FQNEAQ. Losses at the gene ends were 11 bases for V and 5 bases for J; bases not matched to a gene: 17. CDR3 protein: CASPLEGADGTGELFF. CDR3 nucleotides: TGTGCCTCTCCCCTAGAGGGGGCGGATGGAACCGGGGAGCTGTTTTTT.

The chain joins TRBV7-8 to TRBJ1-1, with D hard to call. Trimming left V 2 bases short and J 3 bases short, with 10 bases between. The CDR3 consists of 14 residues. Germline V CDR1 and CDR2: SGHVS, FQNEAQ. CDR3 residues: CASSLRRRDTEAFF. The CDR3, as DNA: TGTGCCAGCAGCTTACGGAGGCGGGACACTGAAGCTTTCTTT.

This clonotype has only a few counts. The chain has TRBV20-1 and TRBJ2-1; D remains unclear. V dropped 6 bases and J dropped 4 bases, with 19 bases sitting between them. The CDR3 is made up of 15 amino acids. The V gene's germline CDR1 is DFQATT and CDR2 SNEGSKA (reference sequence). DNA for the CDR3: TGCAGTGCCCTACAAGTAGATCTCTATTACAATGAGCAGTTCTTC. It yields the protein CSALQVDLYYNEQFF.

The chain joins TRBV28 to TRBJ2-1; unclear D gene. The length of the CDR3 is 14 residues. The V and J ends lost 8 bases and 0 bases respectively, with 11 bases between them. Germline-derived CDR1 and CDR2 are MDHEN and SYDVKM. CDR3 bases: TGTGCCAGCCGGAGTTCTAGCTCCTACAATGAGCAGTTCTTC. Its protein product is CASRSSSSYNEQFF.

Only a few counts were recorded for this clonotype. J is TRBJ2-5 and V is TRBV20-1, with 8 bases that match TRBD2. Germline V gene data show CDR1 as DFQATT and CDR2 as SNEGSKA (reference sequence). CDR3 length: 13 residues. The CDR3 DNA reads as TGCAGACGCGGGGGGCAGAACCAAGAGACCCAGTACTTC. Protein: CRRGGQNQETQYF.

The V call is TRBV12-3 or TRBV12-4, the J call TRBJ1-2; D remains ambiguous. The CDR3 is made up of 12 amino acids. V lost 1 base to trimming and J lost 3 bases, with 3 bases between them. CDR3 in DNA: TGTGCCAGCAGTTTAGGGTACTATGGCTACACCTTC. Translating gives CASSLGYYGYTF.

The J gene is TRBJ2-7, the V gene TRBV27, with D tentatively TRBD2 (6 bases). Germline CDR1 and CDR2: MNHEY and SMNVEV (reference sequence). The length of the CDR3 is 17 residues. V was cut by 5 bases and J by 2 bases, with 22 bases left in between. This CDR3 reads CASSLELPGVSPYEQYF. CDR3 in DNA: TGTGCCAGCAGTCTAGAACTTCCGGGGGTCAGCCCCTACGAGCAGTACTTC.

This clonotype has only a few counts. The junction does not match germline at one end; this may be a read error. The chain combines TRBV4-1 with TRBJ2-5; no definite D call. The germline V gene encodes CDR1 MGHRA and CDR2 YSYEKL. The CDR3 extends over 15 amino acids. CDR3 sequence (DNA): TGCGCGAGCAGCCAAGATCCGCTAGTCAGGGAGACCCAGTACTTC. Amino acids: CASSQDPLVRETQYF.

This chain uses TRBV7-9 with TRBJ2-1, with D possibly matching TRBD2 (6 bases). The CDR3 consists of 15 residues. CDR1 is SEHNR and CDR2 is FQNEAQ in the germline V gene (reference sequence). V was trimmed by 5 bases and J by 3 bases, leaving 14 bases between them. The CDR3 loop reads CASSNARTNYNEQFF. The CDR3, as DNA: TGTGCCAGCAGCAATGCGCGGACTAACTACAATGAGCAGTTCTTC. The full variable domain, completed using reference TRBV7-9 and TRBJ2-1, is DTGVSQNPRHKITKRGQNVTFRCDPISEHNRLYWYRQTLGQGPEFLTYFQNEAQLEKSRLLSDRFSAERPKGSFSTLEIQRTEQGDSAMYLCASSNARTNYNEQFFGPGTRLTVL.

The rearrangement uses TRBV10-3 and TRBJ2-3, with 8 positions matching TRBD2. Germline trimming cut 4 bases from V and 2 bases from J; bases unmatched to any gene: 11. Germline V gene sequence: CDR1 ENHRY, CDR2 SYGVKD. The CDR3 loop spans 17 amino acids. Here the CDR3 DNA reads TGTGCCATCAGTGCCAACCCGCGGGAGGCCCTCACAGATACGCAGTATTTT. Translated, it gives CAISANPREALTDTQYF.

This clonotype was counted many times. This rearrangement joins TRBV7-9 to TRBJ2-1; D ambiguous. This CDR3 contains 11 residues. Germline loops: CDR1 SEHNR, CDR2 FQNEAQ (reference sequence). The V end was cut by 8 bases, the J end by 6 bases, with 8 bases between. This CDR3 is CASADTNEQFF. DNA for the CDR3: TGTGCCAGCGCCGACACCAATGAGCAGTTCTTC. The full variable domain, rest sourced from reference TRBV7-9 and TRBJ2-1, is DTGVSQNPRHKITKRGQNVTFRCDPISEHNRLYWYRQTLGQGPEFLTYFQNEAQLEKSRLLSDRFSAERPKGSFSTLEIQRTEQGDSAMYLCASADTNEQFFGPGTRLTVL.

This clonotype was recorded a few times. V usage is TRBV7-9 and J usage is TRBJ2-1; D is perhaps TRBD2 (6 bases). This CDR3 has 17 residues. Deletions cut 1 base from V and 0 bases from J, with 13 bases between. CDR1 is SEHNR, CDR2 FQNEAQ, per germline (reference sequence). The DNA for the CDR3 is TGTGCCAGCAGCTTAGGGTCTGGAGGGAGCTCCTACAATGAGCAGTTCTTC. It specifies CASSLGSGGSSYNEQFF.

V gene TRBV11-1 combines with J gene TRBJ2-6, with D possibly being TRBD1 (6 bases). This CDR3 spans 19 amino acids. Trimming took 5 bases from V and 1 from J, leaving 21 bases between them. From germline, CDR1 is SGHAT and CDR2 FQDESV (reference sequence). This CDR3 is CASSPPHLQGPSGANVLTF. CDR3 nucleotide sequence: TGTGCCAGCAGCCCCCCTCACCTTCAGGGGCCTTCTGGGGCCAACGTCCTGACTTTC.

The rearrangement uses TRBV9 and TRBJ2-5, with TRBD2 identical over 15 bases. Looked up from germline, CDR1 is SGDLS and CDR2 is YYNGEE. The CDR3 is 19 amino acids. Trimming cost V 4 bases and J 0 bases; bases outside gene matches: 10. CDR3 residues: CASSPGTSGRRRYQETQYF. The CDR3 DNA follows: TGTGCCAGCAGCCCTGGGACTAGCGGGAGGAGGAGGTACCAAGAGACCCAGTACTTC.

This clonotype was seen a few times. The rearrangement joins TRBV6-1 to TRBJ2-5; TRBD2 is a possible D gene (5 bases). With 3 bases removed from V and 4 bases from J, the gap between germline ends came to 9 bases. This CDR3 has 13 residues. Germline V gives CDR1 MNHNS, CDR2 SASEGT. The CDR3: CASSDIGVETQYF. The CDR3 DNA is TGTGCCAGCAGTGATATCGGGGTAGAGACCCAGTACTTC.

V is TRBV12-3 or TRBV12-4 and J is TRBJ1-2; possibly TRBD1 for D (5 bases). V gave up 7 bases and J gave up 11 bases, with 14 bases separating them. This CDR3 has 11 residues. The CDR3 nucleotides are TGTGCCAGCACCCAGGGACTCCAGTACACCTTC. It encodes CASTQGLQYTF.

This clonotype has just a few counts. The chain couples TRBV7-2 to TRBJ1-1; D is perhaps TRBD1 (5 bases). CDR1 is SGHTA, CDR2 FQGNSA, per germline. This CDR3 is 13 amino acids long. The germline V and J ends were trimmed by 4 bases and 4 bases, with 10 bases remaining between them. CDR3 residues: CASSSWDGTEAFF. The CDR3 DNA reads as TGTGCCAGCAGCTCTTGGGACGGCACTGAAGCTTTCTTT.

This clonotype appeared a few times. In nucleotides, the CDR3 is TGTGCCACCAGTGATCCTGACAGGGGGCCTGTGGATGAGCAGTTCTTC. Its translation is CATSDPDRGPVDEQFF. The chain is built from TRBV24-1 and TRBJ2-1; TRBD1 agrees at 10 bases. Per the germline V gene, CDR1 is KGHDR and CDR2 is SFDVKD. The CDR3 extends over 16 amino acids. The trim removed 3 bases at V and 8 bases at J, leaving 9 bases unmatched.

This clonotype was counted between two and nine times. V gene TRBV12-3 or TRBV12-4 combines with J gene TRBJ1-2; D gene ambiguous. With 5 bases removed from V and 1 base from J, the gap between germline ends came to 5 bases. CDR3 length: 12 amino acids. CDR3 sequence: CASSVSNYGYTF. Here the CDR3 DNA reads TGTGCCAGCAGTGTCAGTAACTATGGCTACACCTTC.

In its sample, this clonotype was seen many times. The chain employs TRBV3-1 and TRBJ2-1; 7 bases line up with TRBD2. Per germline, CDR1 LGHDT and CDR2 YNNKEL (reference sequence). The CDR3 contains 16 residues. V lost 2 bases, J lost 15 bases, and 19 bases stayed unmatched. CDR3 loop: CASSQTSGPVAGVRFF. In DNA, the CDR3 is TGTGCCAGCAGCCAAACGTCGGGGCCTGTGGCGGGAGTTCGGTTCTTC.

Ten or more counts support this clonotype. CDR3 nucleotides: TGTGCCAGCAGCATGGCCAGTAGCAATCAGCCCCAGCATTTT. This gives the protein CASSMASSNQPQHF. This chain links TRBV12-3 or TRBV12-4 with TRBJ1-5; D is ambiguous. This CDR3 spans 14 amino acids. V was pared by 6 bases and J by 0 bases, with 9 bases between.

This clonotype was counted at least ten times. The chain joins TRBV7-9 to TRBJ2-1; D perhaps matches TRBD1 (5 bases). CDR1 SEHNR and CDR2 FQNEAQ come from the germline V gene (reference sequence). There are 14 residues in the CDR3. Trimming took 5 bases from V and 5 from J, leaving 13 bases between them. The CDR3 DNA is TGTGCCAGCAGCCCGGTAGTCAGGGACAATGAGCAGTTCTTC. Its protein product is CASSPVVRDNEQFF.